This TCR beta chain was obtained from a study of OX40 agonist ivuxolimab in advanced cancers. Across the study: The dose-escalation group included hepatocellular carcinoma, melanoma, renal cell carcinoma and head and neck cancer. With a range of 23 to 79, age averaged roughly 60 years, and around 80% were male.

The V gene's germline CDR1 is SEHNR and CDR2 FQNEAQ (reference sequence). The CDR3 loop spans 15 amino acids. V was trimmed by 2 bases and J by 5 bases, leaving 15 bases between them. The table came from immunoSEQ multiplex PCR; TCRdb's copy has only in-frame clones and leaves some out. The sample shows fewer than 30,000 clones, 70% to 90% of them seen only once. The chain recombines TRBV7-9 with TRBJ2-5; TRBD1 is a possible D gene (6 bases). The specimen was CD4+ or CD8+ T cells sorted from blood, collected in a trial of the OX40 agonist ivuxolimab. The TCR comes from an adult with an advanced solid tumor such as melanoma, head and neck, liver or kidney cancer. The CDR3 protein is CASSLINRVGETQYF. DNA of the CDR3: TGTGCCAGCAGCTTAATAAACAGGGTAGGGGAGACCCAGTACTTC. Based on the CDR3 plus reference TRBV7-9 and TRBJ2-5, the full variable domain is DTGVSQNPRHKITKRGQNVTFRCDPISEHNRLYWYRQTLGQGPEFLTYFQNEAQLEKSRLLSDRFSAERPKGSFSTLEIQRTEQGDSAMYLCASSLINRVGETQYFGPGTRLLVL.